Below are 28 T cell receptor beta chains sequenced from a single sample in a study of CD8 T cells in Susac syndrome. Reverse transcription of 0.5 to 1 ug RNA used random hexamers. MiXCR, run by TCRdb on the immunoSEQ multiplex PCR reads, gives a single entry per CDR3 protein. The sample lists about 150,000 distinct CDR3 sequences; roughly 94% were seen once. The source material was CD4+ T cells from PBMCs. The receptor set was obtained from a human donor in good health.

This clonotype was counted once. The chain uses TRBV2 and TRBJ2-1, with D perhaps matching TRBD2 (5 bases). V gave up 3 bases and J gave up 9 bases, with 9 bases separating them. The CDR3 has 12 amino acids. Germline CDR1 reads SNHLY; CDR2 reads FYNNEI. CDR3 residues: CASSDFRGEQFF. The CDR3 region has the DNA TGTGCCAGCAGTGATTTCCGGGGTGAGCAGTTCTTC.

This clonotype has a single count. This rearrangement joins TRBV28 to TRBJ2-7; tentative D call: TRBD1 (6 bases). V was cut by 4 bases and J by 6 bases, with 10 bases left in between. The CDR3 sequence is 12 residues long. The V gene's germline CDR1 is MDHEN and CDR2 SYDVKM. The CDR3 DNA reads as TGTGCCAGCAGTTCCCAGGGGCTCGAGCAGTACTTC. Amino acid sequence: CASSSQGLEQYF.

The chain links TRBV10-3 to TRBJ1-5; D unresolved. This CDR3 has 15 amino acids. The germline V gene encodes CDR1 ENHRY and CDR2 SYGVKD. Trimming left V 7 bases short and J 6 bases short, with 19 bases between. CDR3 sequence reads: CAIKSQEGNSQPQHF. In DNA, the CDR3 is TGTGCCATCAAGTCGCAGGAAGGCAACTCTCAGCCCCAGCATTTT.

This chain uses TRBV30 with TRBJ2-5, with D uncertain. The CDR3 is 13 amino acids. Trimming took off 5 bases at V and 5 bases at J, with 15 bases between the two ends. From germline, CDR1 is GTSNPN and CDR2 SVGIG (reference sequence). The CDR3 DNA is TGTGCCTGGCTTGGGCCAGGCAGGGAGACCCAGTACTTC. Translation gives CAWLGPGRETQYF. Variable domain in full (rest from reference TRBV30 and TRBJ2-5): SQTIHQWPATLVQPVGSPLSLECTVEGTSNPNLYWYRQAAGRGLQLLFYSVGIGQISSEVPQNLSASRPQDRQFILSSKKLLLSDSGFYLCAWLGPGRETQYFGPGTRLLVL.

The CDR3 sequence: CASSGGLAGRGEQFF. In nucleotides, the CDR3 is TGTGCCAGCAGTGGGGGACTAGCGGGTCGGGGGGAGCAGTTCTTC. The chain employs TRBV2 and TRBJ2-1; 12 bases line up with TRBD2. This CDR3 region has 15 residues. The V segment lost 4 bases and the J segment 10 bases; nucleotides outside the gene matches: 8. CDR1 and CDR2 from the germline V gene are SNHLY and FYNNEI.

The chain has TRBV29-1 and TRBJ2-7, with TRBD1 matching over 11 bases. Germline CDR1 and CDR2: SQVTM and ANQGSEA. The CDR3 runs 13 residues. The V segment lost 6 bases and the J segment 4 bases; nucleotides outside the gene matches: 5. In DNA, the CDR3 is TGCAGCGTGTCGGGACAGGGGGATTACGAGCAGTACTTC. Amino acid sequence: CSVSGQGDYEQYF.

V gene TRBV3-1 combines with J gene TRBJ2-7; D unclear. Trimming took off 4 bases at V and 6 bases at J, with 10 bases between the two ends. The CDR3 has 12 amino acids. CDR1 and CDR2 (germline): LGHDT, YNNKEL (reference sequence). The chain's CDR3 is CASSRGPSEQYF. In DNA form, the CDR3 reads TGTGCCAGCAGCCGTGGGCCAAGCGAGCAGTACTTC.

CDR3 residues: CTIERGFSGNEQFF. CDR3 in DNA: TGCACCATTGAGAGGGGGTTTTCAGGGAATGAGCAGTTCTTC. The V call is TRBV29-1, the J call TRBJ2-1; a weak D match, TRBD1 (6 bases). Per germline, CDR1 SQVTM and CDR2 ANQGSEA. The CDR3 totals 14 residues.

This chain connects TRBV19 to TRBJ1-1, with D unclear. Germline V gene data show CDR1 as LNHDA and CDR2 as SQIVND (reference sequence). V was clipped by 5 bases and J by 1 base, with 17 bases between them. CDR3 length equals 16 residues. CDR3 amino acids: CASSPRVGTGNTEAFF. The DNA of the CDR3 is TGTGCCAGTAGTCCCCGTGTAGGCACGGGGAACACTGAAGCTTTCTTT.

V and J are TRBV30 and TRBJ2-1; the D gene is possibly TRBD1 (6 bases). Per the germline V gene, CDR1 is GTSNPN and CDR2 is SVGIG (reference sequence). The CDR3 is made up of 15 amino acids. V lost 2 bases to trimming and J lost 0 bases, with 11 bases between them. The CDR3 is CAWSQGRGSYNEQFF. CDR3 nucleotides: TGTGCCTGGAGTCAGGGCAGGGGCTCCTACAATGAGCAGTTCTTC.

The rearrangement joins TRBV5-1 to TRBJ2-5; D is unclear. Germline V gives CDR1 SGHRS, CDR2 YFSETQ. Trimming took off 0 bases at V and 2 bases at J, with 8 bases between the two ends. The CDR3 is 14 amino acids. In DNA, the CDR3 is TGCGCCAGCAGCTTGGGGCCACCGCAAGAGACCCAGTACTTC. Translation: CASSLGPPQETQYF.

Here the CDR3 DNA reads TGTGCCAGCAGCCAACGGAGCAGGGGCAATGAGCAGTTCTTC. This gives the protein CASSQRSRGNEQFF. The J gene is TRBJ2-1, the V gene TRBV3-1; the D gene is possibly TRBD1 (6 bases). V lost 2 bases and J lost 6, with 11 bases in between. Germline V gives CDR1 LGHDT, CDR2 YNNKEL (reference sequence). The CDR3 runs to 14 residues.

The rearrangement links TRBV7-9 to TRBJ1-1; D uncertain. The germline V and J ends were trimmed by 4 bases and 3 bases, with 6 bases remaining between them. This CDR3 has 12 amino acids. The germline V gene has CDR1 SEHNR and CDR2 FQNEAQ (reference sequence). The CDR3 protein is CASSSWDTEAFF. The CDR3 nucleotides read TGTGCCAGCAGCTCTTGGGACACTGAAGCTTTCTTT.

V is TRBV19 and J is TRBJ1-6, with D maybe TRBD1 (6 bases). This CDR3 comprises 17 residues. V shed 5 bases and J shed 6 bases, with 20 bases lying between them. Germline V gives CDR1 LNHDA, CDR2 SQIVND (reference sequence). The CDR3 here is CASSYDPPGHFNSPLHF. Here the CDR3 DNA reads TGTGCCAGTAGTTACGACCCCCCGGGACACTTTAATTCACCCCTCCACTTT.

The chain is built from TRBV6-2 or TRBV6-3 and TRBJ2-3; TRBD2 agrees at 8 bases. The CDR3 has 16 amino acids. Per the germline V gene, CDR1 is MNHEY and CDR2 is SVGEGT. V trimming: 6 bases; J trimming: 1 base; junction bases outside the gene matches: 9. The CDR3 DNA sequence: TGTGCCAGCAGCCAACCCCAAGCGGGGGGCACAGATACGCAGTATTTT. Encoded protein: CASSQPQAGGTDTQYF.

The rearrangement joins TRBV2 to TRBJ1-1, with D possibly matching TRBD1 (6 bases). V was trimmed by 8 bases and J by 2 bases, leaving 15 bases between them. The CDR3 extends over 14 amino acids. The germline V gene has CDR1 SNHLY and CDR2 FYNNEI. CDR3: CASLRGRDNTEAFF. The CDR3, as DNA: TGTGCCAGCCTAAGGGGGAGGGACAACACTGAAGCTTTCTTT.

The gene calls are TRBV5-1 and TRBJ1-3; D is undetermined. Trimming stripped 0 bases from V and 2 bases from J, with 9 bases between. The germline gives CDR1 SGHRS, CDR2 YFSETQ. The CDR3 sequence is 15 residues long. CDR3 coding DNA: TGCGCCAGCAGCTTGGTGGGTTTGGCTGGAAACACCATATATTTT. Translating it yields CASSLVGLAGNTIYF.

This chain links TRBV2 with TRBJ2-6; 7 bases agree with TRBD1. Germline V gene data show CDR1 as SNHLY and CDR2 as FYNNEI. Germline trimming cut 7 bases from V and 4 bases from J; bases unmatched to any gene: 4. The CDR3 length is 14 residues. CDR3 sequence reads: CASTDRDGANVLTF. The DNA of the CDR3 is TGTGCCAGCACCGACAGGGACGGGGCCAACGTCCTGACTTTC.

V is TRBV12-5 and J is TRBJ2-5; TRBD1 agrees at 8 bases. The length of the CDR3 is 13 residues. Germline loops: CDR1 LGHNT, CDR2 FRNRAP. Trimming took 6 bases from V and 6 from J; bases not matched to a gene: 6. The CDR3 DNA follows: TGTGCTAGTGGAACCGACAGGGGCCAGACCCAGTACTTC. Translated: CASGTDRGQTQYF. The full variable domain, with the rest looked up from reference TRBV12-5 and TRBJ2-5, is DARVTQTPRHKVTEMGQEVTMRCQPILGHNTVFWYRQTMMQGLELLAYFRNRAPLDDSGMPKDRFSAEMPDATLATLKIQPSEPRDSAVYFCASGTDRGQTQYFGPGTRLLVL.

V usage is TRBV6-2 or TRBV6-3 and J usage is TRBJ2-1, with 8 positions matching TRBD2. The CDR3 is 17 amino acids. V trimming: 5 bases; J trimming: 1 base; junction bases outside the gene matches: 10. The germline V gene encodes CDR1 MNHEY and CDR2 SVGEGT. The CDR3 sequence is CASSHGQRGWSYNEQFF. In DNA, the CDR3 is TGTGCCAGCAGTCATGGGCAGCGGGGGTGGTCCTACAATGAGCAGTTCTTC.

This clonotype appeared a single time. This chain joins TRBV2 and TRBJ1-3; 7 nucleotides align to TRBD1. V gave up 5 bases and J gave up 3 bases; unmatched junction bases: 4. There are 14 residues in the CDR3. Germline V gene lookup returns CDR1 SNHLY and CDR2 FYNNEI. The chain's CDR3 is CASSWDRVGNTIYF. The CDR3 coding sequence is TGTGCCAGCAGTTGGGACAGAGTTGGAAACACCATATATTTT.

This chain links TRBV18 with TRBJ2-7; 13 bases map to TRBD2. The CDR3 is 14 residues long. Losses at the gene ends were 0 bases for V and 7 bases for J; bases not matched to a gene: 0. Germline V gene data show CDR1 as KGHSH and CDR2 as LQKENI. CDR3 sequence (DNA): TGTGCCAGCTCACCACCGGGACTAGCGGGGGAGCAGTACTTC. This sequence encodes CASSPPGLAGEQYF.

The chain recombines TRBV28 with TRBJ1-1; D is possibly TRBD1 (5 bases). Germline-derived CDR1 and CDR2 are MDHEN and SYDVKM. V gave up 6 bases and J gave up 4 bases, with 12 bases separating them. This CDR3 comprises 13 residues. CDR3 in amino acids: CASSGAWGTEAFF. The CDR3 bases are TGTGCCAGCAGCGGGGCCTGGGGCACTGAAGCTTTCTTT.

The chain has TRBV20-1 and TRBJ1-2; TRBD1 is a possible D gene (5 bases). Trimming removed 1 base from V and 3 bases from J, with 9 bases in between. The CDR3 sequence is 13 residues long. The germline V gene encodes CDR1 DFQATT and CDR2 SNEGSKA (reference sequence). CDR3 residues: CSARARVHYGYTF. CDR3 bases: TGCAGTGCTAGAGCCAGGGTTCACTATGGCTACACCTTC.

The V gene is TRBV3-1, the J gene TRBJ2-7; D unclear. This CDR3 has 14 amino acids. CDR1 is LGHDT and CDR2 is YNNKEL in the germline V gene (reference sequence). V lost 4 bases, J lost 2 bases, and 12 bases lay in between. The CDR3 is CASSRTVDPYEQYF. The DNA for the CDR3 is TGTGCCAGCAGCCGAACAGTGGACCCCTACGAGCAGTACTTC.

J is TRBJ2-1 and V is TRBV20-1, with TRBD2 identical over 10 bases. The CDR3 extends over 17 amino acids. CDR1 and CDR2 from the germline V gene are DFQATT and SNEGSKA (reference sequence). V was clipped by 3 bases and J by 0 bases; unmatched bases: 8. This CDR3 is CSARGLAGASSYNEQFF. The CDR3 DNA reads TGCAGTGCTAGGGGGCTAGCGGGGGCAAGCTCCTACAATGAGCAGTTCTTC.

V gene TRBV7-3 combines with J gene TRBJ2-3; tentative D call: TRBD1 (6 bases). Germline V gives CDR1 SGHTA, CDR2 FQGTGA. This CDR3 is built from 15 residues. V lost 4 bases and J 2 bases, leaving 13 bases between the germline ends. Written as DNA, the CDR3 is TGTGCCAGCAGCTCAAGGGACAAGTACACAGATACGCAGTATTTT. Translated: CASSSRDKYTDTQYF.

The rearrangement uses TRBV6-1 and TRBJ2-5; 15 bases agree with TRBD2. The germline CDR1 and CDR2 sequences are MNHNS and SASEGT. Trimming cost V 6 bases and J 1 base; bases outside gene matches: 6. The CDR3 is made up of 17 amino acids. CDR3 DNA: TGTGCCAGCAGGGGACTAGCGGGGGGCCCCTCCCAAGAGACCCAGTACTTC. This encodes CASRGLAGGPSQETQYF.